This is a list of T cell receptor beta chains from one sample in a study of T cells in Graves' hyperthyroidism and ophthalmopathy. From the multiplex PCR reads, TCRdb called clonotypes with MiXCR, one entry per CDR3 protein. Altogether 250,000 to 300,000 distinct CDR3 sequences are present, roughly 13% being singletons, with the ten largest covering roughly 7.7%. Sequenced material: blood. These receptors all stem from a woman aged 40 to 50 with Graves' hyperthyroidism. The CDR3 runs from the conserved cysteine through the conserved F or W. Each record gives: D gene, J gene, clone size, V gene, CDR3 protein, CDR3 DNA. D genes are given only for firm matches. The size entry is marked missing in some rows and otherwise reads once, few, many or a size class.

D: .
J: TRBJ2-1
size: many
V: TRBV28
CDR3: CASSFPSGLSDEQFF
DNA: TGTGCCAGCAGTTTTCCCTCAGGGCTGTCGGATGAGCAGTTCTTC

D: .
J: TRBJ1-5
size: many
V: TRBV28
CDR3: CASSSGNQPQHF
DNA: TGTGCCAGCAGTTCAGGGAATCAGCCCCAGCATTTT

D: .
J: TRBJ2-6
size: .
V: TRBV6-1
CDR3: CASSEGGYSGANVLTF
DNA: TGTGCCAGCAGTGAGGGGGGTTACTCTGGGGCCAACGTCCTGACTTTC

D: .
J: TRBJ2-5
size: many
V: TRBV7-2
CDR3: CASSLGGFWETQYF
DNA: TGTGCCAGCAGCTTAGGGGGTTTCTGGGAGACCCAGTACTTC

D: .
J: TRBJ1-1
size: .
V: TRBV9
CDR3: CASSVAGVGTEAFF
DNA: TGTGCCAGCAGCGTAGCTGGGGTGGGCACTGAAGCTTTCTTT

D: TRBD2
J: TRBJ2-1
size: many
V: TRBV24-1
CDR3: CATSFAAGGNEQFF
DNA: TGTGCCACCTCTTTTGCAGCGGGAGGCAATGAGCAGTTCTTC

D: TRBD2
J: TRBJ2-7
size: few
V: TRBV19
CDR3: CASSSSAGREQYF
DNA: TGTGCCAGTAGTTCGTCAGCGGGGCGAGAGCAGTACTTC

D: TRBD2
J: TRBJ2-3
size: .
V: TRBV6-5
CDR3: CASSYSAGGPDTQYF
DNA: TGTGCCAGCAGTTACTCAGCGGGAGGGCCGGATACGCAGTATTTT

D: TRBD2
J: TRBJ2-1
size: many
V: TRBV12-3/TRBV12-4
CDR3: CASHGLAGRSSYNEQFF
DNA: TGTGCCAGCCACGGACTAGCGGGCCGTAGCTCCTACAATGAGCAGTTCTTC

D: TRBD1
J: TRBJ2-7
size: many
V: TRBV20-1
CDR3: CSARDTGTGSSYEQYF
DNA: TGCAGTGCTAGAGATACGGGGACAGGGAGCTCCTACGAGCAGTACTTC

D: TRBD1
J: TRBJ2-1
size: many
V: TRBV2
CDR3: CASRTDRGHYNEQFF
DNA: TGTGCCAGCAGGACGGACAGGGGCCATTACAATGAGCAGTTCTTC

D: TRBD1
J: TRBJ1-1
size: many
V: TRBV27
CDR3: CASSLQTGVNTEAFF
DNA: TGTGCCAGCAGTCTTCAGACAGGGGTGAACACTGAAGCTTTCTTT

D: TRBD1
J: TRBJ1-5
size: .
V: TRBV6-2/TRBV6-3
CDR3: CASNKGRQGNQPQHF
DNA: TGTGCCAGCAATAAGGGGCGACAGGGGAATCAGCCCCAGCATTTT

D: .
J: TRBJ1-5
size: many
V: TRBV6-1
CDR3: CASSPIPHQPQHF
DNA: TGTGCCAGCAGTCCGATCCCACATCAGCCCCAGCATTTT

D: .
J: TRBJ2-2
size: .
V: TRBV19
CDR3: CASSTDGFTGELFF
DNA: TGTGCCAGTAGTACCGACGGTTTTACCGGGGAGCTGTTTTTT

D: .
J: TRBJ2-5
size: many
V: TRBV30
CDR3: CAWTPRARETQYF
DNA: TGTGCCTGGACGCCCAGAGCGAGAGAGACCCAGTACTTC

D: .
J: TRBJ2-7
size: many
V: TRBV29-1
CDR3: CSVMDDYEQYF
DNA: TGCAGCGTTATGGATGACTACGAGCAGTACTTC

D: TRBD2
J: TRBJ2-7
size: many
V: TRBV27
CDR3: CASSPQVAGGPYEQYF
DNA: TGTGCCAGCAGCCCCCAGGTAGCGGGAGGGCCTTACGAGCAGTACTTC

D: .
J: TRBJ2-5
size: many
V: TRBV15
CDR3: CATSRAGAQETQYF
DNA: TGTGCCACCAGCAGAGCCGGGGCCCAAGAGACCCAGTACTTC